This entry lists 26 T cell receptor beta chains sequenced from one sample in a study of Ad26.COV2.S vaccination and SARS-CoV-2 variants. Sequencing used immunoSEQ multiplex PCR; TCRdb keeps in-frame clones, though not all of them. The profile shows about 250,000 clones, around 85% of them singletons. Treatment of the sample: around 19 received Ad26.COV2.S at low or high dose, single or two shots; 5 received placebo; per-sample allocation not given. Collection of samples fell on day 63 after the first vaccine or placebo injection. The specimen comprised peripheral blood, sampled in a trial of Ad26.COV2.S vaccine versus placebo. Receptors originate from a person aged 18-65 years who received the Ad26.COV2.S COVID-19 vaccine or a placebo.

CDR3 sequence reads: CASSQSRQGGSSGQYF. The DNA of the CDR3 is TGCGCCAGCAGCCAATCCAGACAGGGGGGGTCATCGGGCCAGTACTTC. The rearrangement uses TRBV4-3 and TRBJ2-5; TRBD1 agrees at 9 bases. This CDR3 is 16 amino acids long. V trimming: 2 bases; J trimming: 10 bases; junction bases outside the gene matches: 14. Germline V gene lookup returns CDR1 LGHNA and CDR2 YSLEER.

This clone was seen a single time. This chain links TRBV23-1 with TRBJ2-5; 8 nucleotides align to TRBD2. TRBV23-1 counts as an open reading frame of uncertain function. The CDR3 has 15 residues. The V and J ends lost 1 base and 4 bases, in that order; junction bases with no gene match: 5. The CDR3 protein is CASSQLREGLETQYF. The CDR3 nucleotides are TGCGCCAGCAGTCAATTACGGGAGGGCCTAGAGACCCAGTACTTC.

This clone occurred a few times. The chain is built from TRBV2 and TRBJ2-7; D may be TRBD1 (5 bases). Germline lookup yields CDR1 SNHLY and CDR2 FYNNEI. The CDR3 has 11 amino acids. V lost 5 bases and J 4 bases, leaving 6 bases between the germline ends. The CDR3 loop is CASSQGYEQYF. Written as DNA, the CDR3 is TGTGCCAGCAGTCAGGGATACGAGCAGTACTTC.

The chain employs TRBV4-1 and TRBJ1-6, with 8 bases matching TRBD1. CDR1 is MGHRA, CDR2 YSYEKL, per germline. The J segment lost 9 bases and the V segment lost 1 base, leaving 8 bases of the junction unmatched. The CDR3 has 16 residues. The DNA for the CDR3 is TGCGCCAGCAGCCAAGCGAGGGCCAGGGGGCTTTCACCCCTCCACTTT. It encodes CASSQARARGLSPLHF.

This clone came up a few times. CDR3: CASSLVQADQPQHF. In DNA form, the CDR3 reads TGTGCCAGCAGCTTGGTACAGGCCGATCAGCCCCAGCATTTT. The chain joins TRBV5-8 to TRBJ1-5, with D maybe TRBD1 (5 bases). Germline loops: CDR1 SGHTS, CDR2 YDEGEE. The CDR3 spans 14 residues. The V end was cut by 0 bases, the J end by 5 bases, with 9 bases between.

The CDR3 DNA sequence: TGTGCCAGCAGCTTAGGAGGGGGCTACGAGCAGTACTTC. It translates to CASSLGGGYEQYF. V and J are TRBV7-3 and TRBJ2-7; tentatively, D is TRBD1 or TRBD2 (6 bases each). Germline CDR1 and CDR2: SGHTA and FQGTGA. V was clipped by 2 bases and J by 3 bases, with 8 bases between them. The CDR3 length is 13 residues.

This chain connects TRBV2 to TRBJ1-1; 8 bases fit TRBD1. This CDR3 contains 14 residues. V lost 0 bases to trimming and J lost 11 bases; unmatched junction nucleotides: 8. The germline V gene has CDR1 SNHLY and CDR2 FYNNEI. The DNA for the CDR3 is TGTGCCAGCAGTGAAGCGTCCCAGGGGGCCGGGGCTTTCTTT. As protein: CASSEASQGAGAFF.

This clone was counted once. V and J are TRBV7-2 and TRBJ1-6; TRBD1 matches 7 bases. V shed 5 bases, J shed 3 bases, and the junction held 7 bases outside the gene matches. The CDR3 runs to 16 residues. Germline values: CDR1 SGHTA, CDR2 FQGNSA. CDR3 amino acids: CASSQTGTLYNSPLHF. As DNA, the CDR3 is TGTGCCAGCAGCCAGACAGGGACCCTCTATAATTCACCCCTCCACTTT.

This clone was detected many times. The J gene is TRBJ2-2, the V gene TRBV24-1; TRBD1 agrees at 9 bases. There are 18 residues in the CDR3. Germline values: CDR1 KGHDR, CDR2 SFDVKD. The V segment lost 7 bases and the J segment 0 bases; nucleotides outside the gene matches: 11. CDR3 sequence reads: CATSPFRGQGTNTGELFF. In DNA form, the CDR3 reads TGTGCCACCAGCCCCTTTAGGGGACAGGGTACGAACACCGGGGAGCTGTTTTTT.

This clone occurred once. CDR3 sequence: CASSEPGTSLNEQFF. The CDR3 nucleotides are TGTGCCAGCAGTGAACCCGGGACGAGCCTTAATGAGCAGTTCTTC. This rearrangement joins TRBV5-4 to TRBJ2-1; the D call may be TRBD1 or TRBD2 (5 bases each). This CDR3 region has 15 residues. Germline CDR1 and CDR2: SGHNT and YYREEE (reference sequence). V was clipped by 5 bases and J by 7 bases, with 19 bases between them.

The V call is TRBV4-3, the J call TRBJ1-2; D is uncertain. This CDR3 has 15 amino acids. Germline values: CDR1 LGHNA, CDR2 YSLEER. Trimming cost V 0 bases and J 7 bases, with 15 bases left between them. For the CDR3, the DNA is TGCGCCAGCAGCCAAGACACCGGCTTGTGGGTTGGCTACACCTTC. It codes for CASSQDTGLWVGYTF.

This clone was observed once. This rearrangement joins TRBV6-2 or TRBV6-3 to TRBJ1-2; no definite D call. V was shortened by 5 bases and J by 4 bases, with 20 bases between the two germline ends. The CDR3 has 16 residues. The germline gives CDR1 MNHEY, CDR2 SVGEGT. The CDR3 nucleotides are TGTGCCAGCAGTGCGCCTCCGTCACTCTGGGGCTATGGCTACACCTTC. This gives the protein CASSAPPSLWGYGYTF.

This chain joins TRBV5-1 and TRBJ1-1; D not resolved. Per the germline V gene, CDR1 is SGHRS and CDR2 is YFSETQ. The CDR3 has 13 amino acids. V shed 5 bases and J shed 6 bases, with 14 bases lying between them. CDR3 DNA: TGCGCCAGCAGAGTTGGGTGGCAGTCTGAAGCTTTCTTT. Translated, it gives CASRVGWQSEAFF.

The chain couples TRBV30 to TRBJ1-2; D gene unclear. Trimming removed 0 bases from V and 8 bases from J, with 16 bases in between. Germline CDR1 and CDR2: GTSNPN and SVGIG (reference sequence). CDR3 length: 14 amino acids. The CDR3 nucleotides read TGTGCCTGGAGTGTCGGAGGGAAAGGGAACGGCTACACCTTC. This gives the protein CAWSVGGKGNGYTF.

This chain links TRBV4-3 with TRBJ2-3; 9 bases line up with TRBD2. The J segment lost 4 bases and the V segment lost 0 bases, leaving 5 bases of the junction unmatched. The CDR3 has 16 amino acids. Looked up from germline, CDR1 is LGHNA and CDR2 is YSLEER. CDR3 nucleotide sequence: TGCGCCAGCAGCCAAGACAGCGGGGGGTTCGCAGATACGCAGTATTTT. Protein product: CASSQDSGGFADTQYF.

This sequence joins TRBV7-9 and TRBJ2-3, with D unresolved. The germline V gene has CDR1 SEHNR and CDR2 FQNEAQ (reference sequence). CDR3 length: 15 residues. V gave up 7 bases and J gave up 2 bases, with 16 bases separating them. CDR3 in amino acids: CASTEPPLLTDTQYF. CDR3 sequence (DNA): TGTGCCAGCACCGAACCCCCCCTCCTCACAGATACGCAGTATTTT.

This clone was seen once. The chain recombines TRBV7-9 with TRBJ1-4; a weak D match, TRBD1 (5 bases). Germline CDR1 SEHNR, CDR2 FQNEAQ (reference sequence). V was trimmed by 1 base and J by 5 bases, leaving 11 bases between them. The CDR3 consists of 15 residues. The CDR3 coding sequence is TGTGCCAGCAGCTTAGGCCCAGGGCCGAATGAAAAACTGTTTTTT. Encoded protein: CASSLGPGPNEKLFF.

This chain uses TRBV11-2 with TRBJ2-3; the D is unclear. The V and J ends lost 4 bases and 2 bases respectively, with 10 bases between them. The CDR3 is made up of 14 amino acids. The germline V gene has CDR1 SGHAT and CDR2 FQNNGV. CDR3 protein: CASSSRGVTDTQYF. The CDR3 nucleotides are TGTGCCAGCAGCTCCCGTGGGGTCACAGATACGCAGTATTTT. The variable domain in full, with the rest retrieved from reference TRBV11-2 and TRBJ2-3, is EAGVAQSPRYKIIEKRQSVAFWCNPISGHATLYWYQQILGQGPKLLIQFQNNGVVDDSQLPKDRFSAERLKGVDSTLKIQPAKLEDSAVYLCASSSRGVTDTQYFGPGTRLTVL.

The chain carries TRBV6-4 and TRBJ2-3, with 7 nucleotides matching TRBD2. The CDR3 has 15 residues. The trim removed 6 bases at V and 9 bases at J, leaving 15 bases unmatched. Germline V gene sequence: CDR1 MRHNA, CDR2 SNTAGT. The chain's CDR3 is CASSPGGLEVGTQYF. CDR3 sequence (DNA): TGTGCCAGCAGCCCGGGGGGACTCGAAGTAGGGACGCAGTATTTT.

The gene calls are TRBV6-7 and TRBJ2-5; maybe TRBD2 (6 bases). TRBV6-7 is filed as an ORF, its function uncertain. The CDR3 is made up of 15 amino acids. Trimming removed 5 bases from V and 1 base from J, with 14 bases in between. CDR3 residues: CASSTNPTSQETQYF. Written as DNA, the CDR3 is TGTGCCAGCAGTACGAACCCGACTAGCCAAGAGACCCAGTACTTC.

The V gene is TRBV2, the J gene TRBJ2-3; D unclear. The V end lost 5 bases, the J end lost 4 bases, and 7 bases lay between the germline ends. This CDR3 is 12 amino acids long. CDR1 SNHLY and CDR2 FYNNEI come from the germline V gene. The CDR3 sequence: CASSLRSDTQYF. CDR3 in DNA: TGTGCCAGCAGTTTGCGGTCAGATACGCAGTATTTT.

The genes are TRBV7-9 and TRBJ2-7; D gene uncertain. CDR1 is SEHNR and CDR2 is FQNEAQ in the germline V gene (reference sequence). The V end was cut by 5 bases, the J end by 2 bases, with 10 bases between. This CDR3 has 13 amino acids. The DNA for the CDR3 is TGTGCCAGCAGCCCAGGCACTCCCTACGAGCAGTACTTC. It codes for CASSPGTPYEQYF.

The chain employs TRBV18 and TRBJ1-5, with TRBD1 matching 7 bases. CDR3 length: 16 amino acids. Germline trimming cut 4 bases from V and 1 base from J; bases unmatched to any gene: 7. CDR1 and CDR2 (germline): KGHSH, LQKENI. The CDR3 sequence: CASSHDRALSNQPQHF. CDR3 nucleotide sequence: TGTGCCAGCTCACACGACAGGGCCCTAAGCAATCAGCCCCAGCATTTT.

This clone occurred a few times. This rearrangement joins TRBV2 to TRBJ1-2; D gene uncertain. Germline CDR1 and CDR2: SNHLY and FYNNEI. V lost 5 bases and J lost 4, with 17 bases in between. This CDR3 has 15 amino acids. CDR3 protein: CASSSISADFYGYTF. CDR3 DNA: TGTGCCAGCAGTTCTATTTCGGCGGACTTCTATGGCTACACCTTC.

In this sample, this clone turned up once. V is TRBV6-2 or TRBV6-3 and J is TRBJ1-2; 9 bases are a match to TRBD1. With V trimmed by 0 bases and J by 5 bases, 10 bases remained unmatched. Germline V gives CDR1 MNHEY, CDR2 SVGEGT. There are 17 residues in the CDR3. DNA of the CDR3: TGTGCCAGCAGTTACTCGATCTACCTCGGACAGGGGTATGGCTACACCTTC. Translating gives CASSYSIYLGQGYGYTF.

The J gene is TRBJ1-6, the V gene TRBV9; 7 bases line up with TRBD1. V lost 0 bases and J lost 11; bases outside the gene matches: 8. This CDR3 contains 15 residues. Germline lookup yields CDR1 SGDLS and CDR2 YYNGEE. The CDR3, as DNA: TGTGCCAGCAGCGTAGGCTCACAGGGGCGGACACCCCTCCACTTT. Its translation is CASSVGSQGRTPLHF.